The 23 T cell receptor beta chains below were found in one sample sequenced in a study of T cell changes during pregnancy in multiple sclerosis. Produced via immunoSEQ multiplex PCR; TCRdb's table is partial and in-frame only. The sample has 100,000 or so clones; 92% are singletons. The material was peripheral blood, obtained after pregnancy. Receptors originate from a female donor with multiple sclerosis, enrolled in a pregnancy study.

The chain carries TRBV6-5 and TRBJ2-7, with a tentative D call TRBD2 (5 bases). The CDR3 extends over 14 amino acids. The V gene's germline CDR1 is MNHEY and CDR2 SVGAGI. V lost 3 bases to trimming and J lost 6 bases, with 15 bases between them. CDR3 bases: TGTGCCAGCAGTTATTTCCTCGGGATTGGCGAGCAGTACTTC. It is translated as CASSYFLGIGEQYF.

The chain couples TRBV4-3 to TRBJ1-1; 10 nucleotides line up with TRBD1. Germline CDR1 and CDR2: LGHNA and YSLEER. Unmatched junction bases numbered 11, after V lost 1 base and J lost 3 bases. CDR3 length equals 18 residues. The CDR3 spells CASSQVTGQGEGDTEAFF. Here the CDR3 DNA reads TGCGCCAGCAGCCAAGTTACCGGACAGGGGGAGGGGGACACTGAAGCTTTCTTT.

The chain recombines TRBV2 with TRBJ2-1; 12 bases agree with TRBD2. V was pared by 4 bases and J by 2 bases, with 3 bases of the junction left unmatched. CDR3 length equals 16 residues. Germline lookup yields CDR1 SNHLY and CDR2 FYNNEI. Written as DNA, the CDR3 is TGTGCCAGCAGTGTGACTAGCGGGAGCCCCTACAATGAGCAGTTCTTC. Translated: CASSVTSGSPYNEQFF.

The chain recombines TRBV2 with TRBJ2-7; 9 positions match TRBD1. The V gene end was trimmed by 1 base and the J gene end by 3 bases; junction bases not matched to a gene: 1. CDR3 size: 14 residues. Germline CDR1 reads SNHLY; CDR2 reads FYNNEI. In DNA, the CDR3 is TGTGCCAGCAGTGAAGGGACAGGGGACTACGAGCAGTACTTC. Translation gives CASSEGTGDYEQYF.

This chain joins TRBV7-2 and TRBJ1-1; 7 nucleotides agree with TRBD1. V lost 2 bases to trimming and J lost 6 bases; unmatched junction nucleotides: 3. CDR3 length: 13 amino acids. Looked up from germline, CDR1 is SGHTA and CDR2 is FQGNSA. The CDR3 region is CASSLTGVAEAFF. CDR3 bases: TGTGCCAGCAGCTTAACAGGGGTGGCTGAAGCTTTCTTT. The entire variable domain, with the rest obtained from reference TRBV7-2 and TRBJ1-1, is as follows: GAGVSQSPSNKVTEKGKDVELRCDPISGHTALYWYRQSLGQGLEFLIYFQGNSAPDKSGLPSDRFSAERTGGSVSTLTIQRTQQEDSAVYLCASSLTGVAEAFFGQGTRLTVV.

CDR3: CASSFGGPGYTF. As DNA, the CDR3 is TGTGCCAGCAGCTTTGGGGGCCCGGGCTACACCTTC. The chain carries TRBV11-3 and TRBJ1-2; possibly TRBD1 for D (6 bases). The V and J ends lost 3 bases and 8 bases respectively, with 10 bases between them. Germline loops: CDR1 SGHNT, CDR2 YENEEA. The CDR3 is made up of 12 amino acids.

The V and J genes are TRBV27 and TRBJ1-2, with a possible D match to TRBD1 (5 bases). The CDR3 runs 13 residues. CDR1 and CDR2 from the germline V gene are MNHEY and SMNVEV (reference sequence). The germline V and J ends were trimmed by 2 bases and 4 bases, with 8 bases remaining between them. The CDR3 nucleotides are TGTGCCAGCAGTTTAACAGGAAGCTATGGCTACACCTTC. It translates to CASSLTGSYGYTF.

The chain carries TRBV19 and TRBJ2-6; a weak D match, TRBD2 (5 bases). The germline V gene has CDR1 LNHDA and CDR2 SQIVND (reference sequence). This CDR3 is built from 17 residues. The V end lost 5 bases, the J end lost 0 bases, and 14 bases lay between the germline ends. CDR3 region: CASSRGLVFSGANVLTF. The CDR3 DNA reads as TGTGCCAGTAGTCGGGGTTTGGTGTTCTCTGGGGCCAACGTCCTGACTTTC.

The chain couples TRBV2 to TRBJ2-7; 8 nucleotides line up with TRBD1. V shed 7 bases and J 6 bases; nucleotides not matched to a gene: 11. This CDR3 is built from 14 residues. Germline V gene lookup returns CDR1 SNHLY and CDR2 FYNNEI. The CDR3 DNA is TGTGCCAGCACTCCGGACAGGGAGACCGGCGAGCAGTACTTC. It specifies CASTPDRETGEQYF.

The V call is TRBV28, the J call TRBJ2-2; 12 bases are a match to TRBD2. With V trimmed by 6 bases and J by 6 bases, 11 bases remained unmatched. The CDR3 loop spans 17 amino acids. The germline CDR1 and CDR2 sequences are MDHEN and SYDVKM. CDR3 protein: CASSQFDLAGGPGELFF. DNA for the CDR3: TGTGCCAGCAGCCAATTCGATCTAGCGGGAGGGCCCGGGGAGCTGTTTTTT. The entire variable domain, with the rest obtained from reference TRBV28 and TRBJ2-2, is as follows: DVKVTQSSRYLVKRTGEKVFLECVQDMDHENMFWYRQDPGLGLRLIYFSYDVKMKEKGDIPEGYSVSREKKERFSLILESASTNQTSMYLCASSQFDLAGGPGELFFGEGSRLTVL.

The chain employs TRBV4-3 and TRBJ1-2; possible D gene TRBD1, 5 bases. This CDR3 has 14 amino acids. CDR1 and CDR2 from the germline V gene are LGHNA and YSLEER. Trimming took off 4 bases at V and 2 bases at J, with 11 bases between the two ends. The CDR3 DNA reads TGCGCCAGCAGCCCCGGGACTGGGAACTATGGCTACACCTTC. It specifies CASSPGTGNYGYTF.

The CDR3 nucleotides are TGTGCCAGCTCACTCGAATCGTACTACACAGGGTCTTATGGCTACACCTTC. Translation: CASSLESYYTGSYGYTF. The chain recombines TRBV18 with TRBJ1-2; possible D gene TRBD1, 6 bases. Trimming cost V 4 bases and J 5 bases, with 23 bases left between them. CDR1 is KGHSH and CDR2 is LQKENI in the germline V gene. The CDR3 is 17 residues long.

The CDR3 DNA reads TGTGCCAGCTCACCACAGGGACAGGGGCTTGGCTACACCTTC. It translates to CASSPQGQGLGYTF. The chain links TRBV18 to TRBJ1-2; 10 bases are shared with TRBD1. The ends lost 1 base at V and 7 bases at J; junction bases unmatched: 3. The germline gives CDR1 KGHSH, CDR2 LQKENI. The CDR3 totals 14 residues.

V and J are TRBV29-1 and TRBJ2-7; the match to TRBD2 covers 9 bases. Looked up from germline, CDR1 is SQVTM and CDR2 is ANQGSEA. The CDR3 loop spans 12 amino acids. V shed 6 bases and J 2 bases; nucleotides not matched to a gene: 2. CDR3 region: CSVRGGAYEQYF. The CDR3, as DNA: TGCAGCGTCCGCGGGGGGGCCTACGAGCAGTACTTC.

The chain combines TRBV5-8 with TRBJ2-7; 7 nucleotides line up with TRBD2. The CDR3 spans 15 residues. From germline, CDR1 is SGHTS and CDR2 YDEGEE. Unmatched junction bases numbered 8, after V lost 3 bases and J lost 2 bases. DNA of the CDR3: TGTGCCAGCAGCTGGGAGGGACGGGCCCCCTACGAGCAGTACTTC. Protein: CASSWEGRAPYEQYF.

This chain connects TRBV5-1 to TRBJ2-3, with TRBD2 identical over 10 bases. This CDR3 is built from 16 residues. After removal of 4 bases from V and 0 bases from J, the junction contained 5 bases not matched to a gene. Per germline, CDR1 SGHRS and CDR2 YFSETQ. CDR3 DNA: TGCGCCAGCAGCCCCTCGACTAGCGGGAGCACAGATACGCAGTATTTT. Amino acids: CASSPSTSGSTDTQYF.

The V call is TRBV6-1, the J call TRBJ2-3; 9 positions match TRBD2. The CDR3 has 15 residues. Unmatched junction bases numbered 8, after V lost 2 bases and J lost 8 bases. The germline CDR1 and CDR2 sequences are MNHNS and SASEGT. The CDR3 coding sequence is TGTGCCAGCAGTGAATCCGGGACTAGCCGTGGTACGCAGTATTTT. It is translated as CASSESGTSRGTQYF.

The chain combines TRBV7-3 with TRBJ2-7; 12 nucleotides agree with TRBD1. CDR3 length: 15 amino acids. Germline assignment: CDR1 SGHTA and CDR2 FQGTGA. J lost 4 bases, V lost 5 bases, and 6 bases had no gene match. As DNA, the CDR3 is TGTGCCAGCAGCCAAGGGACAGGGGGCGTTTACGAGCAGTACTTC. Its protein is CASSQGTGGVYEQYF.

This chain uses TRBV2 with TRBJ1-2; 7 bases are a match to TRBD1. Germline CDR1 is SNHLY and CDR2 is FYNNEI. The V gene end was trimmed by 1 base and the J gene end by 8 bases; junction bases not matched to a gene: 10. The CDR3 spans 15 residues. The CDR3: CASSEVTGSPVGYTF. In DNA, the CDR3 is TGTGCCAGCAGTGAAGTGACAGGGTCCCCGGTAGGCTACACCTTC. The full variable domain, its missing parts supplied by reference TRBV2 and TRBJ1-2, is EPEVTQTPSHQVTQMGQEVILRCVPISNHLYFYWYRQILGQKVEFLVSFYNNEISEKSEIFDDQFSVERPDGSNFTLKIRSTKLEDSAMYFCASSEVTGSPVGYTFGSGTRLTVV.

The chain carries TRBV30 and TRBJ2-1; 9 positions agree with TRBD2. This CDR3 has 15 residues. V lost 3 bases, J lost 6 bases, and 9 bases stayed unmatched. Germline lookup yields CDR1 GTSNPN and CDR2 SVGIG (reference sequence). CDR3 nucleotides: TGTGCCTGGAGGGACCCCAGCGGGAGGACCAATGAGCAGTTCTTC. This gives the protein CAWRDPSGRTNEQFF. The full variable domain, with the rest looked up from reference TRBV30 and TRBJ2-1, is SQTIHQWPATLVQPVGSPLSLECTVEGTSNPNLYWYRQAAGRGLQLLFYSVGIGQISSEVPQNLSASRPQDRQFILSSKKLLLSDSGFYLCAWRDPSGRTNEQFFGPGTRLTVL.

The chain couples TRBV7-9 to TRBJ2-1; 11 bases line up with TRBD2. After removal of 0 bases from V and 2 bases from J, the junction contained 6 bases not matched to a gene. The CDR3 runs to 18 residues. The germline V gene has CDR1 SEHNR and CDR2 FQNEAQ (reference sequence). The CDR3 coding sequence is TGTGCCAGCAGCTTAGCGGGGGCACTAGCGGGAGCCTACAATGAGCAGTTCTTC. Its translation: CASSLAGALAGAYNEQFF.

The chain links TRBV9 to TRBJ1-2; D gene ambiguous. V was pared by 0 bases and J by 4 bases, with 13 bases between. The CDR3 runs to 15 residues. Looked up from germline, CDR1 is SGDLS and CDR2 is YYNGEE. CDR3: CASSVGNSRSYGYTF. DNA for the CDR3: TGTGCCAGCAGCGTAGGGAACAGCCGAAGCTATGGCTACACCTTC.

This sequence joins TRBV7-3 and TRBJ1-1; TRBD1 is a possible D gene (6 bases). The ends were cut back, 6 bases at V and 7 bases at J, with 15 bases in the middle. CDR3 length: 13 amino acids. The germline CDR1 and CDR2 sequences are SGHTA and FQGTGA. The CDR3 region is CASRSTGFGEAFF. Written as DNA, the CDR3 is TGTGCCAGCAGGTCTACAGGGTTTGGTGAAGCTTTCTTT.